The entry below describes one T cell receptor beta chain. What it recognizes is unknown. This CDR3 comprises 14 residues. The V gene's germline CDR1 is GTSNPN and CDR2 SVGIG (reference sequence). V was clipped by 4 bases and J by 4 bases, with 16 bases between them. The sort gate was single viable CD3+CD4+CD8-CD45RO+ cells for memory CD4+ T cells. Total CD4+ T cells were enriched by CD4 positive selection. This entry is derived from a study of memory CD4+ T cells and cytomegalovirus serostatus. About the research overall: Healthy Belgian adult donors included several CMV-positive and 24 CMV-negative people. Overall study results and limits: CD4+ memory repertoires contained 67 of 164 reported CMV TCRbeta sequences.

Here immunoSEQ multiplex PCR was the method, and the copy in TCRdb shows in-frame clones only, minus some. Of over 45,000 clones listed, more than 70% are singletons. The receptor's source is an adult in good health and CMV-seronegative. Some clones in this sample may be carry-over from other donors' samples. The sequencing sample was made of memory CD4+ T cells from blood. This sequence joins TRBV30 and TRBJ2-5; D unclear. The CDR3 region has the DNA TGTGCCTGGACCCCCCTGGGGTGGGGAGAGACCCAGTACTTC. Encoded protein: CAWTPLGWGETQYF.